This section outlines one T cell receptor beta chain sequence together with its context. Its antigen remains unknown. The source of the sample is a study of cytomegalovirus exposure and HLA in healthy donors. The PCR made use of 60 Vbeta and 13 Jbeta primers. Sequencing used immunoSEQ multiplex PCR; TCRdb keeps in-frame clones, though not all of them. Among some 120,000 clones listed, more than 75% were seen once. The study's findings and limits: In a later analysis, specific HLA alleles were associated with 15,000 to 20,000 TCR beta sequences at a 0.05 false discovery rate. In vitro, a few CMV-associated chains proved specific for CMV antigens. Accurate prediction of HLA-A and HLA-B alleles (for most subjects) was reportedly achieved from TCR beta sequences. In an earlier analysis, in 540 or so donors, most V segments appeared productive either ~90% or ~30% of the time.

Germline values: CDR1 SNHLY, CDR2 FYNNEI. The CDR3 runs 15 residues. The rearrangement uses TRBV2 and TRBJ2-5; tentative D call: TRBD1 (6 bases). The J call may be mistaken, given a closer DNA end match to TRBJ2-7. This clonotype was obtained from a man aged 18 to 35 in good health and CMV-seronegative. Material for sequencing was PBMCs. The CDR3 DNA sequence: TGTGCCAGCAGTGAAGCGGAGACAGGTTTCTACGAGCAGTACTTC. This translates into CASSEAETGFYEQYF.